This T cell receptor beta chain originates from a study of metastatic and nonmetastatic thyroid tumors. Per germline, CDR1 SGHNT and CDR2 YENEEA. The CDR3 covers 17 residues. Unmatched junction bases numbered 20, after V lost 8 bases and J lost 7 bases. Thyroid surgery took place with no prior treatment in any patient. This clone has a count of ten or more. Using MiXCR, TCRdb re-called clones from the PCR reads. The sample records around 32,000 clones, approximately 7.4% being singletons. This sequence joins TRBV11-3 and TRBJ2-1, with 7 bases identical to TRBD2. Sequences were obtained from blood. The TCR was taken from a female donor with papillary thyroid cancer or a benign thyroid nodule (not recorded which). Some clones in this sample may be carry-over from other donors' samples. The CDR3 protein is CASGPGNAGGRRNEQFF. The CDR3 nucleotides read TGTGCCAGCGGTCCTGGGAATGCTGGCGGGAGAAGGAATGAGCAGTTCTTC.